One and the same sample provided the 16 T cell receptor beta chains below, sequenced in a study of long-term antiretroviral therapy in people with HIV. At the survey level, the v3.0 immunoSEQ assay was run. Clones were read by immunoSEQ multiplex PCR, and TCRdb kept only the in-frame ones, dropping some. The sample comprises about 36,000 clones, roughly 94% of which are singletons, and 3.6% rests with the top ten. Sequences were derived from unsorted PBMCs, sampled 4.1 years after starting antiretroviral therapy. The receptors derive from a woman in her forties or fifties with HIV.

The chain has TRBV5-5 and TRBJ1-2, with 7 nucleotides matching TRBD1. The CDR3 extends over 15 amino acids. Looked up from germline, CDR1 is SGHKS and CDR2 is YYEKEE (reference sequence). With V trimmed by 6 bases and J by 2 bases, 10 bases remained unmatched. CDR3 amino acids: CASTPGQLSNYGYTF. In nucleotides, the CDR3 is TGTGCCAGCACTCCGGGACAGCTAAGCAACTATGGCTACACCTTC.

The rearrangement uses TRBV21-1 and TRBJ1-5; TRBD1, the table's D call, was not compared with the DNA. TRBV21-1 corresponds to a pseudogene. This CDR3 is 14 amino acids long. This CDR3 reads CASRGTGRNQPQHF. The CDR3 coding sequence is TGTGCCAGCAGAGGGACAGGGAGAAATCAGCCCCAGCATTTT.

The chain has TRBV6-5 and TRBJ2-7, with D perhaps TRBD2 (6 bases). The CDR3 covers 13 residues. Germline CDR1 and CDR2: MNHEY and SVGAGI. V was clipped by 2 bases and J by 1 base, with 6 bases between them. CDR3 DNA sequence: TGTGCCAGCAGTTACGCGGGATCCTACGAGCAGTACTTC. Protein: CASSYAGSYEQYF.

CDR3 amino acids: CASSVVGLGDEQFF. Here the CDR3 DNA reads TGTGCCAGCAGCGTAGTCGGACTAGGCGATGAGCAGTTCTTC. V usage is TRBV9 and J usage is TRBJ2-1; TRBD2 matches 7 bases. The V and J ends lost 0 bases and 8 bases, in that order; junction bases with no gene match: 5. Germline V lookup: CDR1 SGDLS, CDR2 YYNGEE. This CDR3 region has 14 residues.

This chain joins TRBV2 and TRBJ2-7; tentative D call: TRBD1 (6 bases). CDR1 and CDR2 (germline): SNHLY, FYNNEI. V lost 10 bases and J 2 bases, leaving 9 bases between the germline ends. The CDR3 has 11 residues. The CDR3 bases are TGTGCCAACGGACAGACCTACGAGCAGTACTTC. Protein sequence: CANGQTYEQYF.

This chain joins TRBV2 and TRBJ1-2; 10 positions match TRBD1. The CDR3 covers 16 residues. Germline assignment: CDR1 SNHLY and CDR2 FYNNEI. The junction had 12 bases not matched to a gene; V was cut back by 6 bases and J by 5 bases. CDR3 region: CASRDFDRGQGYGYTF. The CDR3 coding sequence is TGTGCCAGCAGGGACTTTGACAGGGGGCAGGGGTATGGCTACACCTTC.

The chain has TRBV6-1 and TRBJ1-1; D remains unclear. The CDR3 runs to 13 residues. Trimming stripped 2 bases from V and 2 bases from J, with 6 bases between. Germline CDR1 reads MNHNS; CDR2 reads SASEGT. The chain's CDR3 is CASSETYNTEAFF. For the CDR3, the DNA is TGTGCCAGCAGTGAAACGTATAACACTGAAGCTTTCTTT.

V usage is TRBV7-9 and J usage is TRBJ1-2; 7 bases line up with TRBD1. V trimming: 5 bases; J trimming: 4 bases; junction bases outside the gene matches: 13. Germline loops: CDR1 SEHNR, CDR2 FQNEAQ (reference sequence). There are 16 residues in the CDR3. CDR3 nucleotide sequence: TGTGCCAGCAGCCCTAGTCGGACAGGAGGGAGCTATGGCTACACCTTC. Translating it yields CASSPSRTGGSYGYTF.

A single count supports this clone. The V gene is TRBV5-6, the J gene TRBJ2-6; the match to TRBD1 covers 9 bases. The CDR3 loop spans 17 amino acids. CDR1 is SGHDT and CDR2 is YYEEEE in the germline V gene. After removal of 4 bases from V and 1 base from J, the junction contained 6 bases not matched to a gene. CDR3 loop: CASSLTGGRSGANVLTF. In DNA, the CDR3 is TGTGCCAGCAGCCTGACAGGGGGGAGATCTGGGGCCAACGTCCTGACTTTC.

As for this clone: Different DNA sequences within this sample yield the same CDR3. The chain uses TRBV30 and TRBJ1-1, with D unresolved. The CDR3 runs 13 residues. Looked up from germline, CDR1 is GTSNPN and CDR2 is SVGIG (reference sequence). V was cut by 0 bases and J by 0 bases, with 5 bases left in between. The CDR3 is CAWSVQMNTEAFF. The CDR3 coding sequence is TGTGCCTGGAGTGTTCAGATGAACACTGAAGCTTTCTTT.

The chain couples TRBV7-2 to TRBJ1-2, with D perhaps matching TRBD1 (5 bases). Deletions cut 1 base from V and 7 bases from J, with 10 bases between. This CDR3 comprises 13 residues. CDR1 SGHTA and CDR2 FQGNSA come from the germline V gene. CDR3 in DNA: TGTGCCAGCAGCTTAGGGCAGGGACGTGGCTACACCTTC. Translation gives CASSLGQGRGYTF.

The V gene is TRBV2, the J gene TRBJ2-6, with 9 bases aligning to TRBD1. CDR3 size: 15 residues. Germline values: CDR1 SNHLY, CDR2 FYNNEI. V lost 6 bases, J lost 2 bases, and 2 bases stayed unmatched. This CDR3 is CASRGDRAGANVLTF. The CDR3 DNA is TGTGCCAGCAGGGGGGACAGGGCTGGGGCCAACGTCCTGACTTTC.

The rearrangement joins TRBV7-3 to TRBJ1-1; possible D gene TRBD1, 5 bases. The CDR3 runs to 14 residues. CDR1 is SGHTA, CDR2 FQGTGA, per germline. V dropped 1 base and J dropped 4 bases, with 10 bases sitting between them. DNA of the CDR3: TGTGCCAGCAGCTTAAACGGCGGGGGCACTGAAGCTTTCTTT. It translates to CASSLNGGGTEAFF.

The sample holds one count of this clone. V usage is TRBV13 and J usage is TRBJ2-3; 11 nucleotides align to TRBD2. V was pared by 3 bases and J by 6 bases, with 5 bases of the junction left unmatched. CDR1 is PRHDT and CDR2 is FYEKMQ in the germline V gene (reference sequence). This CDR3 is 15 amino acids long. The CDR3, as DNA: TGTGCCAGCAGCTTCCTGACTAGCGGGGCGGATACGCAGTATTTT. Its translation is CASSFLTSGADTQYF.

This chain joins TRBV10-3 and TRBJ1-6; possible D gene TRBD1, 5 bases. V lost 6 bases to trimming and J lost 7 bases, with 16 bases between them. The CDR3 is 15 residues long. The germline gives CDR1 ENHRY, CDR2 SYGVKD. The CDR3 DNA reads as TGTGCCATCAGCCGGTATACAGGAGGAAATTCACCCCTCCACTTT. Amino acid sequence: CAISRYTGGNSPLHF.

The chain recombines TRBV19 with TRBJ2-6, with D tentatively TRBD1 (5 bases). Trimming shortened V by 3 bases and J by 1 base, and 16 bases separated the two germline ends. The CDR3 sequence is 18 residues long. Germline CDR1 is LNHDA and CDR2 is SQIVND (reference sequence). CDR3 amino acids: CASSIGFRAWSGANVLTF. Here the CDR3 DNA reads TGTGCCAGTAGTATTGGGTTCAGGGCCTGGTCTGGGGCCAACGTCCTGACTTTC.